These 31 T cell receptor beta chains share one sample of origin, sequenced in a study of blood T cell repertoires in COVID-19. Here immunoSEQ multiplex PCR was the method, and the copy in TCRdb shows in-frame clones only, minus some. This table has a few hundred thousand clones, approximately 81% appearing once. The sample consisted of PBMCs or T cells enriched from blood (not recorded which). The receptors were sampled from a woman between 45 and 60 years old who had been exposed to COVID-19.

This clone was detected once. The chain combines TRBV10-1 with TRBJ1-1; D remains unclear. The CDR3 runs 13 residues. Germline loops: CDR1 WNHNN, CDR2 SYGVQD (reference sequence). Trimming stripped 4 bases from V and 1 base from J, with 7 bases between. CDR3 amino acids: CASSAGGNTEAFF. CDR3 in DNA: TGCGCCAGCAGTGCAGGTGGGAACACTGAAGCTTTCTTT.

The CDR3 is CASSEAGGGGAGELFF. In nucleotides, the CDR3 is TGTGCCAGCAGTGAAGCGGGAGGGGGTGGGGCCGGGGAGCTGTTTTTT. The chain joins TRBV6-1 to TRBJ2-2; a weak D match, TRBD2 (7 bases). Trimming took off 0 bases at V and 6 bases at J, with 14 bases between the two ends. The CDR3 is 16 residues long. Germline V gene lookup returns CDR1 MNHNS and CDR2 SASEGT.

This chain joins TRBV3-1 (or the pseudogene TRBV3-2) and TRBJ2-2; D is perhaps TRBD1 (5 bases). Trimming cost V 6 bases and J 4 bases, with 18 bases left between them. There are 16 residues in the CDR3. The germline gives CDR1 LGHDT, CDR2 YNNKEL (reference sequence). The CDR3 sequence: CASRITGLRLTGELFF. In nucleotides, the CDR3 is TGTGCCAGCAGGATAACAGGTCTAAGGCTCACCGGGGAGCTGTTTTTT.

V usage is TRBV19 and J usage is TRBJ1-5; 7 bases are shared with TRBD1. This CDR3 has 19 amino acids. Trimming took 10 bases from V and 3 from J; bases not matched to a gene: 24. Germline CDR1 LNHDA, CDR2 SQIVND (reference sequence). Here the CDR3 DNA reads TGTGCCACCCGGGACAGCGGTACCCCTATTGGCGGTTTCAATCAGCCCCAGCATTTT. Its translation is CATRDSGTPIGGFNQPQHF.

This clone occurred a few times. This chain joins TRBV25-1 and TRBJ2-7; TRBD1 agrees at 9 bases. J lost 3 bases, V lost 3 bases, and 6 bases had no gene match. Germline V gene data show CDR1 as MGHDK and CDR2 as SYGVNS. This CDR3 spans 15 amino acids. The CDR3 region is CASSDSGTGIYEQYF. DNA of the CDR3: TGTGCCAGCAGTGACTCCGGGACAGGGATCTACGAGCAGTACTTC.

The chain is built from TRBV28 and TRBJ2-7, with D possibly matching TRBD2 (7 bases). The CDR3 length is 14 residues. Germline V CDR1 and CDR2: MDHEN, SYDVKM. Trimming took off 8 bases at V and 4 bases at J, with 18 bases between the two ends. The CDR3 spells CASGWRGRLYEQYF. As DNA, the CDR3 is TGTGCCAGCGGGTGGCGGGGGCGGCTATACGAGCAGTACTTC.

This chain connects TRBV5-8 to TRBJ1-2; 8 nucleotides align to TRBD1. This CDR3 has 14 residues. CDR1 is SGHTS and CDR2 is YDEGEE in the germline V gene. V lost 0 bases and J lost 8; bases outside the gene matches: 6. For the CDR3, the DNA is TGTGCCAGCAGCTTGGGTGTACAGGGGGAAGGCTACACCTTC. Translated, it gives CASSLGVQGEGYTF.

This chain uses TRBV12-3 or TRBV12-4 with TRBJ2-1; 7 positions agree with TRBD1. V dropped 6 bases and J dropped 9; count of bases not matched to a gene: 8. CDR3 length: 13 residues. CDR3 nucleotides: TGTGCCAGCAGACTCTACGCAGGGGGTGAGCAGTTCTTC. Translation: CASRLYAGGEQFF.

CDR3: CASSLQGVGNTIYF. The CDR3, as DNA: TGTGCCAGCAGCTTACAGGGGGTGGGAAACACCATATATTTT. V is TRBV11-2 and J is TRBJ1-3; 7 positions match TRBD1. Germline lookup yields CDR1 SGHAT and CDR2 FQNNGV. Losses at the gene ends were 2 bases for V and 4 bases for J; bases not matched to a gene: 2. The CDR3 spans 14 residues.

This chain connects TRBV7-2 to TRBJ1-1; 9 bases match TRBD1. The V and J ends lost 5 bases and 2 bases, in that order; junction bases with no gene match: 12. The germline V gene encodes CDR1 SGHTA and CDR2 FQGNSA. The CDR3 totals 17 residues. The CDR3 DNA reads TGTGCCAGCAGCGTTATTACCGGGACAGGGTCTAACACTGAAGCTTTCTTT. It codes for CASSVITGTGSNTEAFF.

The chain combines TRBV5-6 with TRBJ2-7; TRBD1 aligns across 8 bases. Losses at the gene ends were 4 bases for V and 0 bases for J; bases not matched to a gene: 6. Germline V gene lookup returns CDR1 SGHDT and CDR2 YYEEEE. The CDR3 sequence is 15 residues long. The CDR3 sequence: CASSHGQGSSYEQYF. The CDR3 coding sequence is TGTGCCAGCAGCCATGGACAGGGAAGCTCCTACGAGCAGTACTTC.

CDR3 amino acids: CASSQYRGPSEAFF. For the CDR3, the DNA is TGCGCCAGCAGCCAATACAGGGGGCCGAGTGAAGCTTTCTTT. The chain recombines TRBV4-3 with TRBJ1-1; 9 nucleotides align to TRBD1. After removal of 2 bases from V and 7 bases from J, the junction contained 5 bases not matched to a gene. CDR3 length equals 14 residues. Germline V gives CDR1 LGHNA, CDR2 YSLEER.

This clone was seen a single time. The gene calls are TRBV29-1 and TRBJ2-5, with TRBD2 identical over 7 bases. Germline CDR1 reads SQVTM; CDR2 reads ANQGSEA. With V trimmed by 4 bases and J by 5 bases, 10 bases remained unmatched. This CDR3 has 14 amino acids. The chain's CDR3 is CSVVVLGGGETQYF. The DNA of the CDR3 is TGCAGCGTTGTAGTATTGGGGGGGGGTGAGACCCAGTACTTC.

This chain joins TRBV14 and TRBJ2-1; 11 bases line up with TRBD2. CDR3 length: 16 amino acids. J was trimmed by 7 bases and V by 0 bases; bases with no gene match: 5. Germline V lookup: CDR1 SGHDN, CDR2 FVKESK. In DNA form, the CDR3 reads TGTGCCAGCAGCCAAGATAGACTAGCGGGGTTTAATGAGCAGTTCTTC. Translation gives CASSQDRLAGFNEQFF.

This chain links TRBV5-1 with TRBJ1-5; D gene uncertain. This CDR3 is built from 15 residues. Germline V gives CDR1 SGHRS, CDR2 YFSETQ. V lost 4 bases and J lost 3, with 14 bases in between. The CDR3 sequence: CASSRDGDLNQPQHF. Here the CDR3 DNA reads TGCGCCAGCAGCCGAGACGGAGATCTCAATCAGCCCCAGCATTTT.

This rearrangement joins TRBV5-1 to TRBJ1-1; D possibly corresponds to TRBD1 (5 bases). Germline V gene lookup returns CDR1 SGHRS and CDR2 YFSETQ. The CDR3 has 16 residues. V was pared by 0 bases and J by 6 bases, with 18 bases between. The CDR3 nucleotides read TGCGCCAGCAGCTTGGCAGGGTTTAGGATTAATGCTGAAGCTTTCTTT. It specifies CASSLAGFRINAEAFF.

V is TRBV5-1 and J is TRBJ1-1, with 8 nucleotides matching TRBD1. V dropped 2 bases and J dropped 1; count of bases not matched to a gene: 1. CDR1 and CDR2 (germline): SGHRS, YFSETQ. The CDR3 has 14 amino acids. The CDR3 protein is CASSFQGANTEAFF. The CDR3 DNA sequence: TGCGCCAGCAGCTTCCAGGGGGCGAACACTGAAGCTTTCTTT.

The J gene is TRBJ2-2, the V gene TRBV10-3; 9 bases map to TRBD1. Trimming at V came to 3 bases and at J to 3 bases, leaving 2 bases not matched to a gene. This CDR3 has 15 amino acids. Germline CDR1 ENHRY, CDR2 SYGVKD. The CDR3 DNA is TGTGCCATCAGTGACCGGACAGGGGACACCGGGGAGCTGTTTTTT. It is translated as CAISDRTGDTGELFF.

The chain employs TRBV2 and TRBJ1-2; D unclear. The CDR3 sequence is 13 residues long. V lost 7 bases, J lost 4 bases, and 13 bases lay in between. Germline-derived CDR1 and CDR2 are SNHLY and FYNNEI. CDR3 coding DNA: TGTGCCAGCACCAGCTCGCGGGGCTATGGCTACACCTTC. As protein: CASTSSRGYGYTF.

The V call is TRBV29-1, the J call TRBJ2-1; 14 bases match TRBD2. The CDR3 covers 14 residues. Trimming at V came to 8 bases and at J to 5 bases, leaving 5 bases not matched to a gene. CDR1 and CDR2 from the germline V gene are SQVTM and ANQGSEA. DNA for the CDR3: TGCAGCTTCGGGACTAGCGGGGGACACAATGAGCAGTTCTTC. Its translation is CSFGTSGGHNEQFF.

This chain joins TRBV9 and TRBJ1-2; D might be TRBD1 (6 bases). Germline V gene data show CDR1 as SGDLS and CDR2 as YYNGEE. CDR3 length: 16 residues. V lost 1 base, J lost 0 bases, and 13 bases lay in between. This chain's CDR3 is CASSVNSGASNYGYTF. The CDR3, as DNA: TGTGCCAGCAGCGTAAACTCAGGGGCGTCTAACTATGGCTACACCTTC.

This chain connects TRBV29-1 to TRBJ2-1; 14 nucleotides line up with TRBD2. Germline trimming cut 4 bases from V and 8 bases from J; bases unmatched to any gene: 7. This CDR3 is built from 15 residues. Germline CDR1 is SQVTM and CDR2 is ANQGSEA. The DNA for the CDR3 is TGCAGCGTTGTCCCCGGGACTAGCGGGGGTCATGAGCAGTTCTTC. It is translated as CSVVPGTSGGHEQFF.

The chain combines TRBV27 with TRBJ1-2, with 11 bases fitting TRBD1. The CDR3 sequence is 15 residues long. V gave up 5 bases and J gave up 3 bases; unmatched junction bases: 5. Germline CDR1 and CDR2: MNHEY and SMNVEV (reference sequence). The CDR3 is CASSAPGQGDYGYTF. Written as DNA, the CDR3 is TGTGCCAGCAGTGCCCCGGGACAGGGGGACTATGGCTACACCTTC.

The rearrangement uses TRBV3-1 (or the pseudogene TRBV3-2) and TRBJ2-3, with TRBD2 identical over 13 bases. CDR3 length: 16 residues. V shed 1 base and J 4 bases; nucleotides not matched to a gene: 2. CDR1 and CDR2 from the germline V gene are LGHDT and YNNKEL (reference sequence). The CDR3 region is CASSQVGTSGADTQYF. The CDR3 DNA reads TGTGCCAGCAGCCAAGTCGGGACTAGCGGGGCAGATACGCAGTATTTT.

The V gene is TRBV5-1, the J gene TRBJ2-1; D is perhaps TRBD2 (5 bases). CDR3 length: 16 amino acids. V was cut by 5 bases and J by 0 bases, with 15 bases left in between. The germline gives CDR1 SGHRS, CDR2 YFSETQ. CDR3 in amino acids: CASSSMGSTSYNEQFF. The CDR3 DNA follows: TGCGCCAGCAGTTCAATGGGGAGTACCTCCTACAATGAGCAGTTCTTC. Filled out from reference TRBV5-1 and TRBJ2-1, the complete variable domain reads KAGVTQTPRYLIKTRGQQVTLSCSPISGHRSVSWYQQTPGQGLQFLFEYFSETQRNKGNFPGRFSGRQFSNSRSEMNVSTLELGDSALYLCASSSMGSTSYNEQFFGPGTRLTVL.

J is TRBJ2-7 and V is TRBV10-3, with 7 positions matching TRBD2. V dropped 6 bases and J dropped 4; count of bases not matched to a gene: 3. CDR3 length: 12 amino acids. Germline loops: CDR1 ENHRY, CDR2 SYGVKD. The CDR3 here is CAIRGGEYEQYF. CDR3 DNA sequence: TGTGCCATCAGGGGGGGGGAATACGAGCAGTACTTC.

Details on this clone: Other DNA sequences in the sample encode the same CDR3. This sequence joins TRBV28 and TRBJ2-7; D uncertain. V shed 2 bases and J shed 1 base, with 3 bases lying between them. This CDR3 comprises 12 residues. CDR1 and CDR2 (germline): MDHEN, SYDVKM. Written as DNA, the CDR3 is TGTGCCAGCAGTTTAATATCCTACGAGCAGTACTTC. It translates to CASSLISYEQYF.

The V call is TRBV9, the J call TRBJ1-1; D unclear. The germline CDR1 and CDR2 sequences are SGDLS and YYNGEE. The V end was cut by 0 bases, the J end by 0 bases, with 12 bases between. This CDR3 has 16 residues. As DNA, the CDR3 is TGTGCCAGCAGCGTAGGTGAACTTTATATGAACACTGAAGCTTTCTTT. Amino acids: CASSVGELYMNTEAFF.

The V gene is TRBV5-1, the J gene TRBJ1-5, with D perhaps TRBD1 (6 bases). Germline-derived CDR1 and CDR2 are SGHRS and YFSETQ. V shed 0 bases and J shed 7 bases, with 11 bases lying between them. The CDR3 has 14 amino acids. The CDR3 coding sequence is TGCGCCAGCAGCTTGGACGGGCAGGGGCAGCCCCAGCATTTT. Protein sequence: CASSLDGQGQPQHF.

The chain carries TRBV27 and TRBJ2-3; 9 bases are a match to TRBD2. CDR3 length equals 14 residues. V was clipped by 5 bases and J by 3 bases; unmatched bases: 3. Germline values: CDR1 MNHEY, CDR2 SMNVEV (reference sequence). CDR3 loop: CASSAGGPTDTQYF. As DNA, the CDR3 is TGTGCCAGCAGTGCGGGGGGGCCGACAGATACGCAGTATTTT.

The V call is TRBV6-2 or TRBV6-3, the J call TRBJ1-1; 12 nucleotides match TRBD1. V dropped 5 bases and J dropped 7; count of bases not matched to a gene: 14. Germline CDR1 and CDR2: MNHEY and SVGEGT. This CDR3 has 17 amino acids. The CDR3 nucleotides are TGTGCCAGCAGTCGCCTGACCATCCGGGACAGGGGGCTTGAAGCTTTCTTT. Protein sequence: CASSRLTIRDRGLEAFF.